In this sample, the clone carrying this T cell receptor beta chain turned up many times. These data come from a study of breast tumors, draining lymph nodes, adjacent tissues. CDR1 SGHTA and CDR2 FQGTGA come from the germline V gene. The CDR3 has 15 residues. The V segment lost 5 bases and the J segment 5 bases; nucleotides outside the gene matches: 11. The lymph nodes were axillary draining lymph nodes from breast cancer patients. From the multiplex PCR reads, TCRdb called clonotypes with MiXCR, one entry per CDR3 protein. The sample lists about 130,000 distinct CDR3 sequences, 15% to 20% seen once, with 3.5% to 4.5% in the top ten.

Sequencing input: axillary lymph node tissue. This receptor was taken from a female donor with breast cancer. Some clones in this sample may be carry-over from other donors' samples. The chain has TRBV7-3 and TRBJ2-7; TRBD1 aligns across 8 bases. DNA for the CDR3: TGTGCCAGCAGCCGACTGGACAGGGCGAGGCACGAGCAGTACTTC. Its protein product is CASSRLDRARHEQYF.